Listed here is a single T cell receptor beta chain. Antigen: not known. This sample is part of a study of shared clonotypes between healthy human individuals. Study-wide context: Each donor's CD8 memory used one plate, CD8 naive two, each CD4 subset three. Whole-study results and caveats: There were few donors, and this limited the genetic and exposure-history diversity represented. Across several donors, naive CD4 shared 4.5% to 6%, naive CD8 about 3.2%, memory CD4 roughly 2.4%, memory CD8 under 0.5%.

Assay execution proceeded at the deep level. The protocol was immunoSEQ multiplex PCR, while the TCRdb copy is restricted to in-frame clones and leaves out a portion. The sample includes some 2,000,000 clones, about 94% of them seen just once. V was clipped by 2 bases and J by 11 bases; unmatched bases: 13. Germline assignment: CDR1 SGHAT and CDR2 FQNNGV. The CDR3 consists of 17 residues. Naivety among CD8 cells was defined by CD45RO negativity and positive CCR7 selection, thereby excluding terminally differentiated effector memory CD45RA+ cells. Sequencing input: naive CD8+ T cells sorted from blood. This sequence was found in a man between 18 and 29 years old in good health. J is TRBJ2-6 and V is TRBV11-2, with TRBD1 matching 9 bases. CDR3 bases: TGTGCCAGCAGCTTAATACCTGGGACAGGGAGCCCCTACGTCCTGACTTTC. Residues: CASSLIPGTGSPYVLTF.